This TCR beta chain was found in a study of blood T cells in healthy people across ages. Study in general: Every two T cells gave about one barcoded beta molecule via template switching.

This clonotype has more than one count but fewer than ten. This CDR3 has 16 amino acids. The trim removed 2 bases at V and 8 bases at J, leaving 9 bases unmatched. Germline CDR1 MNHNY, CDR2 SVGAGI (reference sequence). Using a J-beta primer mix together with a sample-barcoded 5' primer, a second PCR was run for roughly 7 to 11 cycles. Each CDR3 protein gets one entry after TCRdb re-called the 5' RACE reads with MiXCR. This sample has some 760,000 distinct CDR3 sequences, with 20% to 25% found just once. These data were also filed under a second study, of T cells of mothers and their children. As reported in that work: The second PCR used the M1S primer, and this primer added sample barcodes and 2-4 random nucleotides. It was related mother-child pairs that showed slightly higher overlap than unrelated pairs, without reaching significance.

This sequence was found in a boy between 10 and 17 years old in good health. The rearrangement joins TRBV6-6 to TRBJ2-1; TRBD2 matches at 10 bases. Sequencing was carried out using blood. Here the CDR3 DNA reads TGTGCCAGCAGTTACCGGACTAGCGGATCTAACGATGAGCAGTTCTTC. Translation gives CASSYRTSGSNDEQFF.